Described below is a single T cell receptor (beta chain) sequence and its context. The junction departs from the called germline gene at one end, perhaps through a read error. The CDR3 totals 10 residues. Germline V CDR1 and CDR2: MNHNS, SASEGT. Assay used: immunoSEQ multiplex PCR; TCRdb lists only in-frame clones, some missing. The sample consists of around 230,000 clones, roughly 82% of them appearing once. This sample stems from a study of blood T cell repertoires in COVID-19. Study background: The analysed material was cDNA or gDNA that came from T cells, B-cell-depleted T cells, or PBMCs.

The chain couples TRBV6-1 to TRBJ1-6; D is ambiguous. This receptor was taken from a man between 35 and 55 years old who had recovered from COVID-19. Source material: peripheral blood. CDR3 sequence: CASSEVPQYF. The CDR3 DNA is TGTGCCAGCAGTGAAGTCCCCCAGTACTTT.